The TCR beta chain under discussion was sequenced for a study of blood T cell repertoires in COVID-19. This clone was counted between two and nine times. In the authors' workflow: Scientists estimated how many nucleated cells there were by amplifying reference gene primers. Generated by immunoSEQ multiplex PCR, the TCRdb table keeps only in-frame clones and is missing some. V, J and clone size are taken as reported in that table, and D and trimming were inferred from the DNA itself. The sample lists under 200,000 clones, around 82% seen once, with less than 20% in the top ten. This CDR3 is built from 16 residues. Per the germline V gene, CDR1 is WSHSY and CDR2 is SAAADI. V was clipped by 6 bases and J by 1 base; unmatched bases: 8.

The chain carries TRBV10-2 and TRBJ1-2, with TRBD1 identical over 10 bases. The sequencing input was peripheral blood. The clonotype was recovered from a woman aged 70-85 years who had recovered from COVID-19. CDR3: CASSGGQGVLNYGYTF. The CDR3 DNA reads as TGCGCCAGCAGCGGCGGACAGGGGGTCCTTAACTATGGCTACACCTTC.